Below are 20 T cell receptor beta chains sequenced from a single sample in a study of cytomegalovirus exposure and HLA in healthy donors (dated by TCRdb to about 2017). Libraries were built with the immunoSEQ multiplex PCR assay. The multiplex PCR relied on a mix of 60 forward primers for TCR Vbeta segments and 13 reverse primers for TCR Jbeta segments. TCRdb mirrors the immuneACCESS table, restricted to in-frame sequences. Some clones are absent from its copies; in checked studies, under half trace to an unresolved V gene, and the reason for the others is unknown. For this sample the table gives roughly 230,000 clones, of which around 80% were detected only once. The top ten clones comprise less than 0.6% of the sample. Sequenced: PBMCs. The source of these receptors is a boy under 18 in good health and CMV-seronegative.

The chain is built from TRBV30 and TRBJ2-7; TRBD2 matches at 11 bases. Losses at the gene ends were 1 base for V and 4 bases for J; bases not matched to a gene: 12. This CDR3 has 17 residues. From germline, CDR1 is GTSNPN and CDR2 SVGIG (reference sequence). CDR3 bases: TGTGCCTGGAGTGCCCTAATGGCCCTAGCGGGGGGTTACGAGCAGTACTTC. Its protein product is CAWSALMALAGGYEQYF.

This clone came up once. The chain employs TRBV27 and TRBJ2-1; 9 nucleotides agree with TRBD2. V lost 3 bases to trimming and J lost 10 bases; unmatched junction nucleotides: 13. The CDR3 totals 16 residues. CDR1 is MNHEY, CDR2 SMNVEV, per germline (reference sequence). This chain's CDR3 is CASSLILAAGGGEQFF. The CDR3, as DNA: TGTGCCAGCAGTTTGATATTGGCAGCGGGGGGAGGCGAGCAGTTCTTC.

This clone was seen a handful of times. Other DNA sequences from this sample encode an identical CDR3 as well. This chain joins TRBV5-4 and TRBJ1-1, with D possibly matching TRBD1 (5 bases). From germline, CDR1 is SGHNT and CDR2 YYREEE (reference sequence). The CDR3 covers 12 residues. V lost 2 bases and J 6 bases, leaving 8 bases between the germline ends. CDR3 sequence reads: CASSFGGAEAFF. The CDR3 nucleotides are TGTGCCAGCAGCTTTGGGGGGGCTGAAGCTTTCTTT.

The rearrangement uses TRBV5-1 and TRBJ2-1; TRBD2 aligns across 7 bases. Germline V lookup: CDR1 SGHRS, CDR2 YFSETQ. CDR3 size: 15 residues. V gave up 0 bases and J gave up 4 bases; unmatched junction bases: 4. The CDR3 sequence: CASSLGGGGYNEQFF. CDR3 DNA sequence: TGCGCCAGCAGCTTGGGTGGCGGGGGTTACAATGAGCAGTTCTTC.

The chain joins TRBV6-4 to TRBJ2-1; 10 nucleotides agree with TRBD2. This CDR3 comprises 17 residues. V dropped 2 bases and J dropped 6; count of bases not matched to a gene: 10. In germline, CDR1 is MRHNA, CDR2 SNTAGT. This chain's CDR3 is CASSDLKGSGRVNEQFF. The CDR3 nucleotides are TGTGCCAGCAGTGACCTTAAGGGAAGCGGGAGGGTCAATGAGCAGTTCTTC.

The CDR3: CATSQGGFMNTEAFF. The CDR3 coding sequence is TGTGCCACTAGCCAAGGGGGTTTCATGAACACTGAAGCTTTCTTT. The chain couples TRBV15 to TRBJ1-1; tentatively, D is TRBD1 (6 bases). The CDR3 runs to 15 residues. Germline V gene lookup returns CDR1 LNHNV and CDR2 YYDKDF (reference sequence). V lost 9 bases to trimming and J lost 0 bases, with 17 bases between them.

This clone was found a few times. This chain links TRBV4-1 with TRBJ1-5; 7 bases fit TRBD1. The CDR3 runs to 16 residues. V was clipped by 4 bases and J by 1 base; unmatched bases: 7. The germline V gene has CDR1 MGHRA and CDR2 YSYEKL. The CDR3 DNA is TGCGCCAGCAGCCTACGACAGGGCCGAAGCAATCAGCCCCAGCATTTT. Translated, it gives CASSLRQGRSNQPQHF.

The rearrangement joins TRBV9 to TRBJ2-1, with 11 positions matching TRBD2. Trimming at V came to 3 bases and at J to 10 bases, leaving 21 bases not matched to a gene. The CDR3 consists of 19 residues. Germline-derived CDR1 and CDR2 are SGDLS and YYNGEE. The CDR3 spells CASSERVTALAGGTNEQFF. As DNA, the CDR3 is TGTGCCAGCAGCGAGAGGGTAACGGCGCTAGCGGGAGGAACAAACGAGCAGTTCTTC.

The table lists this clone with a few counts. CDR3 in amino acids: CSVVRQGNTEAFF. DNA of the CDR3: TGCAGCGTTGTAAGGCAGGGGAACACTGAAGCTTTCTTT. This sequence joins TRBV29-1 and TRBJ1-1, with D tentatively TRBD1 (5 bases). CDR3 size: 13 residues. Germline CDR1 and CDR2: SQVTM and ANQGSEA. Deletions cut 4 bases from V and 1 base from J, with 10 bases between.

V usage is TRBV19 and J usage is TRBJ2-3; 8 nucleotides agree with TRBD2. The CDR3 contains 16 residues. The germline V gene has CDR1 LNHDA and CDR2 SQIVND (reference sequence). The junction had 15 bases not matched to a gene; V was cut back by 7 bases and J by 6 bases. CDR3 protein: CASTPYGGGRRDTQYF. CDR3 DNA sequence: TGTGCCAGTACTCCTTACGGGGGGGGAAGGAGGGATACGCAGTATTTT.

J is TRBJ1-1 and V is TRBV30, with D possibly being TRBD1 (5 bases). Germline lookup yields CDR1 GTSNPN and CDR2 SVGIG (reference sequence). CDR3 length: 13 amino acids. The germline V and J ends were trimmed by 2 bases and 1 base, with 8 bases remaining between them. Written as DNA, the CDR3 is TGTGCCTGGAGTTTGGGGGGGAACACTGAAGCTTTCTTT. Its translation is CAWSLGGNTEAFF.

This rearrangement joins TRBV13 to TRBJ2-2; 7 nucleotides agree with TRBD2. CDR1 PRHDT and CDR2 FYEKMQ come from the germline V gene (reference sequence). The CDR3 length is 16 residues. J lost 4 bases, V lost 3 bases, and 8 bases had no gene match. CDR3 amino acids: CASSFVGGSGTGELFF. The CDR3 DNA follows: TGTGCCAGCAGCTTCGTCGGCGGGAGCGGCACCGGGGAGCTGTTTTTT.

This CDR3 reads CASSLGGSASPLHF. The CDR3, as DNA: TGTGCCAGCAGCTTAGGAGGGTCCGCTTCACCCCTCCACTTT. The chain has TRBV7-8 and TRBJ1-6; no definite D call. Trimming shortened V by 1 base and J by 9 bases, and 10 bases separated the two germline ends. This CDR3 has 14 amino acids. Germline assignment: CDR1 SGHVS and CDR2 FQNEAQ. The full variable domain, rest sourced from reference TRBV7-8 and TRBJ1-6, is GAGVSQSPRYKVAKRGQDVALRCDPISGHVSLFWYQQALGQGPEFLTYFQNEAQLDKSGLPSDRFFAERPEGSVSTLKIQRTQQEDSAVYLCASSLGGSASPLHFGNGTRLTVT.

The CDR3 spells CASSLATAWPSARGGYTF. The DNA for the CDR3 is TGTGCCAGCAGCTTAGCCACAGCATGGCCTTCGGCCAGGGGAGGCTACACCTTC. V and J are TRBV7-2 and TRBJ1-2; D possibly corresponds to TRBD1 (6 bases). The CDR3 consists of 18 residues. Trimming pared 0 bases from V and 8 bases from J, leaving 25 bases between. Per the germline V gene, CDR1 is SGHTA and CDR2 is FQGNSA.

This sequence joins TRBV7-9 and TRBJ2-2, with a weak D call TRBD2 (5 bases). The CDR3 is made up of 16 amino acids. V lost 1 base to trimming and J lost 6 bases, with 15 bases between them. Germline assignment: CDR1 SEHNR and CDR2 FQNEAQ (reference sequence). The CDR3 DNA reads TGTGCCAGCAGCTTAGGTACGGGATCGTCTCCCGGGGAGCTGTTTTTT. Protein product: CASSLGTGSSPGELFF. Based on the CDR3 plus reference TRBV7-9 and TRBJ2-2, the full variable domain is DTGVSQNPRHKITKRGQNVTFRCDPISEHNRLYWYRQTLGQGPEFLTYFQNEAQLEKSRLLSDRFSAERPKGSFSTLEIQRTEQGDSAMYLCASSLGTGSSPGELFFGEGSRLTVL.

The chain recombines TRBV7-8 with TRBJ1-4; 12 bases match TRBD1. J gave up 11 bases and V 3 bases, and 7 bases lay outside the gene matches. Per germline, CDR1 SGHVS and CDR2 FQNEAQ. This CDR3 is 15 amino acids long. For the CDR3, the DNA is TGTGCCAGCAGCTTGGCTGGGACAGGGGGCGTGAAACTGTTTTTT. Protein product: CASSLAGTGGVKLFF.

The table lists this clone with a few counts. The genes are TRBV30 and TRBJ1-3; D may be TRBD1 (5 bases). The CDR3 sequence is 14 residues long. Germline V gene lookup returns CDR1 GTSNPN and CDR2 SVGIG (reference sequence). With 7 bases removed from V and 2 bases from J, the gap between germline ends came to 15 bases. For the CDR3, the DNA is TGTGCCTCGCCAACGCGGGGCCCTGGAAACACCATATATTTT. Translated, it gives CASPTRGPGNTIYF.

The rearrangement uses TRBV7-9 and TRBJ2-7; 8 positions match TRBD2. CDR3 size: 15 residues. V shed 1 base, J shed 0 bases, and the junction held 2 bases outside the gene matches. Germline CDR1 SEHNR, CDR2 FQNEAQ (reference sequence). The CDR3 region is CASSLVGTSSYEQYF. The CDR3 DNA reads as TGTGCCAGCAGCTTAGTGGGGACTAGCTCCTACGAGCAGTACTTC.

In the case of this clone: Its ends do not fully match the called genes, so a read error is possible. V and J are TRBV7-9 and TRBJ2-3; 10 nucleotides align to TRBD1. Per germline, CDR1 SEHNR and CDR2 FQNEAQ (reference sequence). The CDR3 runs to 17 residues. The CDR3 coding sequence is TGTTCCAGCAGCTTAGGGGACAGGGGAAGTCCCACAGATACGCAGTATTTT. As protein: CSSSLGDRGSPTDTQYF.

This clone was seen just once. V usage is TRBV18 and J usage is TRBJ2-3; tentatively, D is TRBD1 (5 bases). CDR1 and CDR2 from the germline V gene are KGHSH and LQKENI. V was shortened by 3 bases and J by 3 bases, with 10 bases between the two germline ends. The CDR3 totals 14 residues. For the CDR3, the DNA is TGTGCCAGCTCACCGGGGAAGGGGACAGATACGCAGTATTTT. Protein: CASSPGKGTDTQYF.